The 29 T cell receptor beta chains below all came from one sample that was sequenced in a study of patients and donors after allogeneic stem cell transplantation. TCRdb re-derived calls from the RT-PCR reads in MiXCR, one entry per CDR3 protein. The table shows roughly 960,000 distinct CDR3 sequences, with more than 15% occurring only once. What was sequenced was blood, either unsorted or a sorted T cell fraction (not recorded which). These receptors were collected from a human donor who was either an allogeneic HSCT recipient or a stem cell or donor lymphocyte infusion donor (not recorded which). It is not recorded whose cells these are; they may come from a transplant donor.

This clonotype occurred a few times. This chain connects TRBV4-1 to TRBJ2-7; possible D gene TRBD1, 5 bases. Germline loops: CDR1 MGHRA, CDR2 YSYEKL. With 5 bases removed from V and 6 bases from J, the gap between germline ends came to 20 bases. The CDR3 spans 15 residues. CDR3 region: CASSDPGRVSGEQYF. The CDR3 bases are TGCGCCAGCAGCGACCCAGGCAGGGTTAGTGGCGAGCAGTACTTC.

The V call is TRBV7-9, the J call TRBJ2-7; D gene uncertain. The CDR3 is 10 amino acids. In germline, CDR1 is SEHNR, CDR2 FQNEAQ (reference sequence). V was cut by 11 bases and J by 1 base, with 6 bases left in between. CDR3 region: CAPKSYEQYF. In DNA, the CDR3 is TGTGCCCCCAAGTCCTACGAGCAGTACTTC.

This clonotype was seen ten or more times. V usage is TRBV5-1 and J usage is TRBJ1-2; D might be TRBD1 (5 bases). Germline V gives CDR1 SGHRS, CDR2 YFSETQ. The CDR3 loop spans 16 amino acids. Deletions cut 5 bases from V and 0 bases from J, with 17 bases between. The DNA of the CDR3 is TGCGCCAGCAGTGCCTCAACAGGAGGGACTAACTATGGCTACACCTTC. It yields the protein CASSASTGGTNYGYTF.

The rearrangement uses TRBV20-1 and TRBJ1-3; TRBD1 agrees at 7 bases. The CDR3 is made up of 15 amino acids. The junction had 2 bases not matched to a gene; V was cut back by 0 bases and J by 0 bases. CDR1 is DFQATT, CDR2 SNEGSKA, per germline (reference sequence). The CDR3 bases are TGCAGTGCTAGAGAAGGGACAGTCTCTGGAAACACCATATATTTT. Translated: CSAREGTVSGNTIYF.

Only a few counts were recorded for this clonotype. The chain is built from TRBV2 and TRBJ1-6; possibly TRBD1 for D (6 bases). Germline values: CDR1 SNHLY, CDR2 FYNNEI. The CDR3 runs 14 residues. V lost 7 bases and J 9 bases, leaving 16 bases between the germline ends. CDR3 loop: CASKQGPDSSPLHF. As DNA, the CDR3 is TGTGCCAGCAAACAGGGCCCGGATTCTTCACCCCTCCACTTT. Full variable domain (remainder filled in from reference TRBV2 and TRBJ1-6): EPEVTQTPSHQVTQMGQEVILRCVPISNHLYFYWYRQILGQKVEFLVSFYNNEISEKSEIFDDQFSVERPDGSNFTLKIRSTKLEDSAMYFCASKQGPDSSPLHFGNGTRLTVT.

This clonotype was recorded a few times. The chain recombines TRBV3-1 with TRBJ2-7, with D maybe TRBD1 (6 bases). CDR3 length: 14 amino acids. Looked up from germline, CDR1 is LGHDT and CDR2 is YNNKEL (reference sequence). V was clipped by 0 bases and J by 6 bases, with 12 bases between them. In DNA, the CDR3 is TGTGCCAGCAGCCAAGAAGGGGGACCGGGCGAGCAGTACTTC. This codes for CASSQEGGPGEQYF.

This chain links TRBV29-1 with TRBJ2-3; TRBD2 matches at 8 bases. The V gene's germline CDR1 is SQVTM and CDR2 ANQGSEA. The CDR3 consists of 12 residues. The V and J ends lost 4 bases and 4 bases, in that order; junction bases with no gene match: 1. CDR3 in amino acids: CSVAGGADTQYF. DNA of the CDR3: TGCAGCGTTGCGGGAGGGGCAGATACGCAGTATTTT.

CDR3 in amino acids: CASSPSTGRDGRNEQFF. CDR3 DNA sequence: TGCGCCAGCAGCCCGTCAACGGGGCGGGACGGTCGCAATGAGCAGTTCTTC. The rearrangement links TRBV5-1 to TRBJ2-1; possibly TRBD2 for D (6 bases). V lost 4 bases, J lost 6 bases, and 23 bases lay in between. There are 17 residues in the CDR3. CDR1 and CDR2 (germline): SGHRS, YFSETQ.

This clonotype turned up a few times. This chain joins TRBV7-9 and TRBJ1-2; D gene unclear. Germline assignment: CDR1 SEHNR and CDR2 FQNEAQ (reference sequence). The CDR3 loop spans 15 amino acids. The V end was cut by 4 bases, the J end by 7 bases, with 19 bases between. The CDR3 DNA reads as TGTGCCAGCAGCTCCAAGGCGGCGACAATTTTTGGCTACACCTTC. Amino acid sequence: CASSSKAATIFGYTF.

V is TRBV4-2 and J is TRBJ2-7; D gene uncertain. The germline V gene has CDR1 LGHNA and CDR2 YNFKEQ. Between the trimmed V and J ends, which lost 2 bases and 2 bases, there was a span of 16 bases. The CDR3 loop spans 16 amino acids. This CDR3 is CASSQQPAPTPYEQYF. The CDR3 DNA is TGTGCCAGCAGCCAACAACCGGCCCCGACCCCCTACGAGCAGTACTTC.

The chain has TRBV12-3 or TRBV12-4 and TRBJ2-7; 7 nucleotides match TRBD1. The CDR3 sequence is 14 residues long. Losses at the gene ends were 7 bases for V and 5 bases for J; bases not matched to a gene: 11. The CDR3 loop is CASTEDRAIDEQYF. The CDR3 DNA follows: TGTGCCAGCACCGAAGACAGGGCTATCGACGAGCAGTACTTC.

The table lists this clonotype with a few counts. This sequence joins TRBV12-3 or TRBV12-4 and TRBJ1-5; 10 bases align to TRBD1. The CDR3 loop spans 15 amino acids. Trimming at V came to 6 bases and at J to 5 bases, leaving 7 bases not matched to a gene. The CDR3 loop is CASSPTGGADQPQHF. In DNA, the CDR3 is TGTGCCAGCAGCCCGACAGGGGGCGCGGATCAGCCCCAGCATTTT.

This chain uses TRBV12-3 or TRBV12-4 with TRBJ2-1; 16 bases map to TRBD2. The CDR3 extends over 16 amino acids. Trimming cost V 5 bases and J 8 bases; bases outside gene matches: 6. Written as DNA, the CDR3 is TGTGCCAGCAGTAACGGGACTAGCGGGAGGGCCGATGAGCAGTTCTTC. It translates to CASSNGTSGRADEQFF.

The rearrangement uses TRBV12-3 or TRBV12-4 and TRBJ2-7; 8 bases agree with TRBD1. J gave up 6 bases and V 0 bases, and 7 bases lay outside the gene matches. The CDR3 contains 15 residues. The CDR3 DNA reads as TGTGCCAGCAGTTTAGCAGGACAGGGCTTCGGCGAGCAGTACTTC. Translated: CASSLAGQGFGEQYF.

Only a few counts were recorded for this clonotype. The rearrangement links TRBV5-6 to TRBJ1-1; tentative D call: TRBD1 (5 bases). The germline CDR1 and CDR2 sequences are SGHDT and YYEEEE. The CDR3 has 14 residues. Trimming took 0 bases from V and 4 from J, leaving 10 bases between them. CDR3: CASSLVSGFTEAFF. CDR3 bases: TGTGCCAGCAGCTTGGTTTCAGGGTTCACTGAAGCTTTCTTT. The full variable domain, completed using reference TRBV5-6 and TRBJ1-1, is DAGVTQSPTHLIKTRGQQVTLRCSPKSGHDTVSWYQQALGQGPQFIFQYYEEEERQRGNFPDRFSGHQFPNYSSELNVNALLLGDSALYLCASSLVSGFTEAFFGQGTRLTVV.

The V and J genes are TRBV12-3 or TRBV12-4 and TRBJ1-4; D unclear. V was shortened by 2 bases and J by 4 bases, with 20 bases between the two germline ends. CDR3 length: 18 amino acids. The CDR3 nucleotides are TGTGCCAGCAGTTTATCCCGGCAGCCTCTAGGGATTAATGAAAAACTGTTTTTT. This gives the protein CASSLSRQPLGINEKLFF.

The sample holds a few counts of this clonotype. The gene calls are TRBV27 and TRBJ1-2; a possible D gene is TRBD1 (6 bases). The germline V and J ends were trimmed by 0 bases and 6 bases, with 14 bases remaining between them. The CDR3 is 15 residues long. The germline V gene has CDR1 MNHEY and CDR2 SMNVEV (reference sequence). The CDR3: CASSLSHRDIHGYTF. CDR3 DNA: TGTGCCAGCAGTTTATCCCACCGGGACATCCATGGCTACACCTTC.

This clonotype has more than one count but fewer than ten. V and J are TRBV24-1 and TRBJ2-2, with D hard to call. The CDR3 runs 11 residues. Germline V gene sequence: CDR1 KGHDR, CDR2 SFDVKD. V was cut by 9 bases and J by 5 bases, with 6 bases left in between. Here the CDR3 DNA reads TGTGCCACCGGGTGGACCGGGGAGCTGTTTTTT. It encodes CATGWTGELFF.

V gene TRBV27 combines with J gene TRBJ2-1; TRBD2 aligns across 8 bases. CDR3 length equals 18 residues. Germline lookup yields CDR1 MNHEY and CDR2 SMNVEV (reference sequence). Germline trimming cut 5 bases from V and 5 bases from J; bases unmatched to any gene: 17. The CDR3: CASSPARLAGSPDNEQFF. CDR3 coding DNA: TGTGCCAGCAGTCCCGCCCGTTTAGCGGGAAGTCCCGACAATGAGCAGTTCTTC.

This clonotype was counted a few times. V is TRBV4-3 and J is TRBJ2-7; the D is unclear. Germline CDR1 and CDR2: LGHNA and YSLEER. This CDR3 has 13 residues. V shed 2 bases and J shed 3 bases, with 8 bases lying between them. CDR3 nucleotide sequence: TGCGCCAGCAGCCAATTTACGGACTACGAGCAGTACTTC. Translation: CASSQFTDYEQYF.

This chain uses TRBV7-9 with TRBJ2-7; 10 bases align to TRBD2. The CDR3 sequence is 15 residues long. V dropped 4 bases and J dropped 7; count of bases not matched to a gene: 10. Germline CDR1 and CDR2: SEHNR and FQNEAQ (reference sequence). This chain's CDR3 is CASSYASGRVEEQYF. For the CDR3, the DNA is TGTGCCAGCAGCTACGCTAGCGGGAGAGTGGAAGAGCAGTACTTC.

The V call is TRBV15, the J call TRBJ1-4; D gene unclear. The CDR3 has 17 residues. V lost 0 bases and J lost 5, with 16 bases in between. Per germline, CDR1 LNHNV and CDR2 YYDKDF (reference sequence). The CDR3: CATSRDYAGEGNEKLFF. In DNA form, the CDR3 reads TGTGCCACCAGCAGAGATTACGCTGGGGAGGGCAATGAAAAACTGTTTTTT.

In DNA, the CDR3 is TGCAGTGCTAGAGATTGGGGGGAGGAGAACCCCAATGAGCAGTTCTTC. It specifies CSARDWGEENPNEQFF. The chain combines TRBV20-1 with TRBJ2-1, with D perhaps matching TRBD2 (6 bases). CDR3 length equals 16 residues. V was pared by 0 bases and J by 6 bases, with 18 bases between. CDR1 and CDR2 (germline): DFQATT, SNEGSKA (reference sequence).

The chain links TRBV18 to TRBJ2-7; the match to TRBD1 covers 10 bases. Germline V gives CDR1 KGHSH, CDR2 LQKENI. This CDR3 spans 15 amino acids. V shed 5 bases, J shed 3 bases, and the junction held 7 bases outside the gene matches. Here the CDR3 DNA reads TGTGCCAGCTCAACAACGGACAGGGGGTACTACGAGCAGTACTTC. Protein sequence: CASSTTDRGYYEQYF.

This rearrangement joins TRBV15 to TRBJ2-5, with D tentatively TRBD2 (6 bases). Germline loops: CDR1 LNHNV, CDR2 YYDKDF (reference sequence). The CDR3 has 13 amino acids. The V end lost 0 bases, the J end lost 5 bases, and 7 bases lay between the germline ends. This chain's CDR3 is CATSRDRGETQYF. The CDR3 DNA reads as TGTGCCACCAGCAGAGATCGGGGGGAGACCCAGTACTTC.

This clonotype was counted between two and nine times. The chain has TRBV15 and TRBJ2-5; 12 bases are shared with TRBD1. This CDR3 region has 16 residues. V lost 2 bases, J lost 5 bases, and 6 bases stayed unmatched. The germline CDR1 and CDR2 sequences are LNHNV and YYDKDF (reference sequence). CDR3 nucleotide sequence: TGTGCCACCAGCAGAACCTGGGACAGGGGGCGGGAGACCCAGTACTTC. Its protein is CATSRTWDRGRETQYF.

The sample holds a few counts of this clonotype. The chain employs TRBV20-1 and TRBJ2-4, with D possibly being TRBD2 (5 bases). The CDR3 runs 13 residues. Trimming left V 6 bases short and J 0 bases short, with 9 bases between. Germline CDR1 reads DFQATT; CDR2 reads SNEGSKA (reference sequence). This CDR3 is CSARAGAKNIQYF. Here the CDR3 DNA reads TGCAGTGCGAGGGCTGGAGCCAAAAACATTCAGTACTTC.

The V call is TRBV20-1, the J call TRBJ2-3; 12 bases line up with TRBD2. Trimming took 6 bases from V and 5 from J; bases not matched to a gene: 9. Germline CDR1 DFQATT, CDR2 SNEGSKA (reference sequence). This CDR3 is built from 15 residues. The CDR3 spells CSAPGLAGTGDTQYF. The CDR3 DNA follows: TGCAGTGCCCCCGGACTAGCGGGGACAGGAGATACGCAGTATTTT.

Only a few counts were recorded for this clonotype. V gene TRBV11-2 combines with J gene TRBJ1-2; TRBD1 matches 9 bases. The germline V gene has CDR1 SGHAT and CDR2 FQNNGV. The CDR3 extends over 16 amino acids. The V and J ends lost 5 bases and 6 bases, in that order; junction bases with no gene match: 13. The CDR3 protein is CASSQVNRGLGNGYTF. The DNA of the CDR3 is TGTGCCAGCAGCCAAGTGAACAGGGGGCTTGGTAATGGCTACACCTTC.